This T cell receptor beta chain came from a study of T cells in Graves' hyperthyroidism and ophthalmopathy. As for this clonotype: What it recognizes is unknown.

Amplified regions were TCR beta CDR3 sequences from RNA transcripts. HTBI primers drove first-round RT-PCR of the TCR CDR3. TCRdb independently ran MiXCR on the multiplex PCR reads; one entry per CDR3 protein. Of hundreds of thousands of distinct CDR3 sequences in the sample, about 20% are singletons; the top ten hold about 60%. Germline lookup yields CDR1 ENHRY and CDR2 SYGVKD. Trimming cost V 2 bases and J 9 bases, with 13 bases left between them. This CDR3 spans 13 amino acids. General observations from the study: Stable hyperthyroidism was told apart from ophthalmopathy by a model built on 13 V-J features. Ophthalmopathy got predicted by the model a median around 6.6 months before its onset. Blood also contained most expanded thyroid clonotypes above 0.001.

The sequence was collected from a man under 40 with Graves' ophthalmopathy. This chain connects TRBV10-3 to TRBJ1-2; D is unclear. The sequenced sample was blood. The CDR3 region has the DNA TGTGCCATCAGTGAGACCCCCACGGGTCGCTACACCTTC. Amino acid sequence: CAISETPTGRYTF.